This TCR beta chain was recovered during a study of blood T cells in healthy people across ages. Notes on the study in general: Expanded clonotype shifts may have been confounded, as the donors had an unknown CMV status.

Through a sample-barcoded 5' primer and a J-beta primer mix, a second PCR was run for roughly 7 to 12 cycles. TCRdb passed the 5' RACE reads through MiXCR, listing each CDR3 protein once. The profile shows over a million distinct CDR3 sequences, approximately 59% of them singletons. This clonotype has ten or more counts. Its antigen is not known. Germline lookup yields CDR1 LGHDT and CDR2 YNNKEL (reference sequence). V was pared by 3 bases and J by 3 bases, with 5 bases between. CDR3 length: 12 residues. The sequenced sample was blood. The V and J genes are TRBV3-1 and TRBJ2-5; D may be TRBD1 or TRBD2 (5 bases each). The clonotype comes from a man younger than 30 in good health. The CDR3: CASSQGEETQYF. Here the CDR3 DNA reads TGTGCCAGCAGCCAGGGGGAAGAGACCCAGTACTTC.